A single sample is the source of the 14 T cell receptor beta chains below, sequenced in a study of blood T cell repertoires in COVID-19. The protocol was immunoSEQ multiplex PCR, while the TCRdb copy is restricted to in-frame clones and leaves out a portion. This sample has a few hundred thousand clones, with around 87% found just once. Sequenced: PBMCs or T cells enriched from blood (not recorded which). These receptors all come from a young man who had recovered from COVID-19.

The count of this clone is one. V gene TRBV10-1 combines with J gene TRBJ2-2, with D tentatively TRBD2 (6 bases). The CDR3 has 15 amino acids. Germline V CDR1 and CDR2: WNHNN, SYGVQD (reference sequence). Trimming cost V 4 bases and J 5 bases, with 14 bases left between them. In DNA form, the CDR3 reads TGCGCCAGCAGTGGGGGATCACGGGGGACCGGGGAGCTGTTTTTT. Translating it yields CASSGGSRGTGELFF.

The J gene is TRBJ1-1, the V gene TRBV27; 10 positions match TRBD1. This CDR3 spans 14 amino acids. CDR1 MNHEY and CDR2 SMNVEV come from the germline V gene (reference sequence). V dropped 7 bases and J dropped 8; count of bases not matched to a gene: 10. The CDR3 sequence: CASTPRTGQGEAFF. The CDR3 DNA is TGTGCCAGCACTCCCAGAACGGGACAGGGGGAAGCTTTCTTT.

V is TRBV7-6 and J is TRBJ2-1, with TRBD2 matching 9 bases. The germline gives CDR1 SGHVS, CDR2 FNYEAQ. V dropped 0 bases and J dropped 10; count of bases not matched to a gene: 7. The CDR3 covers 15 residues. As DNA, the CDR3 is TGTGCCAGCAGCTTAGCGGCGGGAGGGAGGGAGGAGCAGTTCTTC. It encodes CASSLAAGGREEQFF.

The V and J genes are TRBV10-3 and TRBJ2-7; tentative D call: TRBD1 (5 bases). The CDR3 runs 14 residues. Germline V gene lookup returns CDR1 ENHRY and CDR2 SYGVKD. Trimming stripped 4 bases from V and 7 bases from J, with 17 bases between. CDR3 nucleotide sequence: TGTGCCATCAGTGGGGGCGGTGTTCTCGAGGAGCAGTACTTC. Translation gives CAISGGGVLEEQYF.

The chain employs TRBV21-1 and TRBJ1-2; the table's TRBD1 call for D was not verified on the DNA. TRBV21-1 is assigned pseudogene status. This CDR3 is 15 amino acids long. CDR3 nucleotides: TGTGCCAGCAGCATCCGACAGATCCCAACATATGGCTACACCTTC. Its translation: CASSIRQIPTYGYTF.

The CDR3: CASSSIRGTGSSYEQYF. Here the CDR3 DNA reads TGCGCCAGCAGCTCCATACGCGGGACAGGGAGCTCCTACGAGCAGTACTTC. V gene TRBV5-1 combines with J gene TRBJ2-7; 9 positions agree with TRBD1. Looked up from germline, CDR1 is SGHRS and CDR2 is YFSETQ. J was trimmed by 0 bases and V by 3 bases; bases with no gene match: 10. The length of the CDR3 is 17 residues.

V usage is TRBV11-2 and J usage is TRBJ2-7; D call uncertain. The CDR3 is made up of 12 amino acids. Germline lookup yields CDR1 SGHAT and CDR2 FQNNGV. Trimming shortened V by 3 bases and J by 3 bases, and 6 bases separated the two germline ends. Here the CDR3 reads CASSLTIYEQYF. In DNA form, the CDR3 reads TGTGCCAGCAGCTTGACAATCTACGAGCAGTACTTC.

The V call is TRBV5-1, the J call TRBJ1-1; D remains ambiguous. Germline CDR1 and CDR2: SGHRS and YFSETQ. V lost 3 bases, J lost 1 base, and 10 bases lay in between. CDR3 size: 14 residues. The CDR3 spells CASSSPEENTEAFF. CDR3 sequence (DNA): TGCGCCAGCAGCTCCCCGGAGGAGAACACTGAAGCTTTCTTT. Filled out from reference TRBV5-1 and TRBJ1-1, the complete variable domain reads KAGVTQTPRYLIKTRGQQVTLSCSPISGHRSVSWYQQTPGQGLQFLFEYFSETQRNKGNFPGRFSGRQFSNSRSEMNVSTLELGDSALYLCASSSPEENTEAFFGQGTRLTVV.

The chain has TRBV7-2 and TRBJ1-2; 8 nucleotides line up with TRBD1. Unmatched junction bases numbered 12, after V lost 5 bases and J lost 7 bases. The CDR3 is 15 amino acids. Germline V gene sequence: CDR1 SGHTA, CDR2 FQGNSA. DNA for the CDR3: TGTGCCAGCAGCCGTTCTGGACAGGGTGGTGGTGGCTACACCTTC. As protein: CASSRSGQGGGGYTF.

The chain carries TRBV28 and TRBJ2-7; 8 positions match TRBD1. CDR3 length: 14 residues. Unmatched junction bases numbered 7, after V lost 6 bases and J lost 3 bases. The germline V gene has CDR1 MDHEN and CDR2 SYDVKM. The CDR3 sequence: CASRQGQVVYEQYF. CDR3 DNA sequence: TGTGCCAGCAGGCAGGGACAGGTCGTCTACGAGCAGTACTTC.

This rearrangement joins TRBV29-1 to TRBJ2-1; TRBD1 aligns across 11 bases. The germline V gene encodes CDR1 SQVTM and CDR2 ANQGSEA. J was trimmed by 4 bases and V by 3 bases; bases with no gene match: 8. This CDR3 comprises 16 residues. The CDR3 loop reads CSVDQGTGGPYNEQFF. The CDR3 nucleotides are TGCAGCGTTGACCAGGGGACAGGGGGTCCTTACAATGAGCAGTTCTTC.

The sample holds one count of this clone. The chain combines TRBV6-2 or TRBV6-3 with TRBJ1-1; TRBD1 aligns across 9 bases. J was trimmed by 4 bases and V by 6 bases; bases with no gene match: 6. The germline gives CDR1 MNHEY, CDR2 SVGEGT. The CDR3 extends over 14 amino acids. CDR3 amino acids: CASSPTGGSTEAFF. The DNA for the CDR3 is TGTGCCAGCAGCCCGACAGGGGGGTCCACTGAAGCTTTCTTT.

The chain links TRBV4-2 to TRBJ1-2, with 7 bases that match TRBD1. Germline values: CDR1 LGHNA, CDR2 YNFKEQ. With 4 bases clipped from V and 4 bases from J, the junction kept 6 bases outside the gene matches. There are 14 residues in the CDR3. CDR3 bases: TGTGCCAGCAGCCGGCAGGGGGACACCTATGGCTACACCTTC. Its translation: CASSRQGDTYGYTF.

The V gene is TRBV6-4, the J gene TRBJ2-1; 7 bases map to TRBD2. Trimming took 3 bases from V and 4 from J; bases not matched to a gene: 6. Germline values: CDR1 MRHNA, CDR2 SNTAGT. The CDR3 has 15 residues. In nucleotides, the CDR3 is TGTGCCAGCAGTGAAGGCGGGAGTAGGTACAATGAGCAGTTCTTC. This codes for CASSEGGSRYNEQFF.